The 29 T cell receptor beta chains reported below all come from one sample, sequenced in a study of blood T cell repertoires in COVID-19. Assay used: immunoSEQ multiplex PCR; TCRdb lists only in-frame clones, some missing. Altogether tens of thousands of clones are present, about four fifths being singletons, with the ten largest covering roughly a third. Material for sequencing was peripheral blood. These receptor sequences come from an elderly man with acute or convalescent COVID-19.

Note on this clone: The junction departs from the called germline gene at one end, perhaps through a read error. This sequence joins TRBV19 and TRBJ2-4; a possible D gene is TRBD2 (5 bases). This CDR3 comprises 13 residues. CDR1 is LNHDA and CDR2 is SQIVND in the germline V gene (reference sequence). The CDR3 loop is CASSIREWGVKNF. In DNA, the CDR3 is TGTGCCAGTAGTATAAGGGAGTGGGGAGTCAAAAACTTC.

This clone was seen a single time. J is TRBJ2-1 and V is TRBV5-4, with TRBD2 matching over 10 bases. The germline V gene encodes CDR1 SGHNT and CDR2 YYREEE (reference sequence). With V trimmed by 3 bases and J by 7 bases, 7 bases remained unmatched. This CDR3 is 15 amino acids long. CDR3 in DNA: TGTGCCAGCAGCTCTATAGCGGGGGGAAATAATGAGCAGTTCTTC. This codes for CASSSIAGGNNEQFF.

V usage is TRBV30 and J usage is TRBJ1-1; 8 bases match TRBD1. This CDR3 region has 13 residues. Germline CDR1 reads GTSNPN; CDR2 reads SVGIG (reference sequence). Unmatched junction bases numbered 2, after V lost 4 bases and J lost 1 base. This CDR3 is CAWTGGRNTEAFF. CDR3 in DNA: TGTGCCTGGACAGGGGGCAGGAACACTGAAGCTTTCTTT.

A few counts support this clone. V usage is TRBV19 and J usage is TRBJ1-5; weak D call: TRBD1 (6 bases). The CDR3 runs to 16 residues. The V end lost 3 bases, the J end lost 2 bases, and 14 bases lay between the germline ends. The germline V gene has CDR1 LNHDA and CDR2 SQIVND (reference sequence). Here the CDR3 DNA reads TGTGCCAGTAGTATCGACGGGGGGCGAGGCAATCAGCCCCAGCATTTT. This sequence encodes CASSIDGGRGNQPQHF.

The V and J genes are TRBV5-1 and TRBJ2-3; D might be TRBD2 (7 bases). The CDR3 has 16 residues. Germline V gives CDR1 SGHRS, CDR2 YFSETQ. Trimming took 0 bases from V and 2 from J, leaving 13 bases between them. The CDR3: CASSLEGGVSTDTQYF. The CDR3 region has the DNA TGCGCCAGCAGCTTGGAAGGGGGGGTCTCCACAGATACGCAGTATTTT.

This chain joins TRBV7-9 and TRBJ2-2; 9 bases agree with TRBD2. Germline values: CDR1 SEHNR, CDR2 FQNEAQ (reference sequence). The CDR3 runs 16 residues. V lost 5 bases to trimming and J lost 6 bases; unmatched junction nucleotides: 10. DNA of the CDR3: TGTGCCAGCAGCCCTGCGGGAGGGAGCAGAGCCGGGGAGCTGTTTTTT. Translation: CASSPAGGSRAGELFF.

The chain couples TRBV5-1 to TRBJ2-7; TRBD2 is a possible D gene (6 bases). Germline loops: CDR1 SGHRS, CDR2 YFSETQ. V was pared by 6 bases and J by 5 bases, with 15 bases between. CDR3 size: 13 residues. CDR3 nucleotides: TGCGCCAGCACCCTTGGGGGGTTCCACGAGCAGTACTTC. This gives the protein CASTLGGFHEQYF.

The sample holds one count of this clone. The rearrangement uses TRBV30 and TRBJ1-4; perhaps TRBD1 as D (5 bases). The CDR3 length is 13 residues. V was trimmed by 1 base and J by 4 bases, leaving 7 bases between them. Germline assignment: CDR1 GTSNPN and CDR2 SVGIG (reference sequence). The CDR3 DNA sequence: TGTGCCTGGAGTGCCAGGGTTAATGAAAAACTGTTTTTT. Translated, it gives CAWSARVNEKLFF. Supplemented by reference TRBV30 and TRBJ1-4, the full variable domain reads SQTIHQWPATLVQPVGSPLSLECTVEGTSNPNLYWYRQAAGRGLQLLFYSVGIGQISSEVPQNLSASRPQDRQFILSSKKLLLSDSGFYLCAWSARVNEKLFFGSGTQLSVL.

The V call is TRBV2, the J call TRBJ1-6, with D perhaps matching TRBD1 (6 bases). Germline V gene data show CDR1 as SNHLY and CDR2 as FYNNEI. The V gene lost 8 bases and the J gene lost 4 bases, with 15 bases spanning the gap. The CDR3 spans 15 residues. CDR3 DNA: TGTGCCAGCTCTGTGGTGGACAGTTATAATTCACCCCTCCACTTT. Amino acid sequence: CASSVVDSYNSPLHF.

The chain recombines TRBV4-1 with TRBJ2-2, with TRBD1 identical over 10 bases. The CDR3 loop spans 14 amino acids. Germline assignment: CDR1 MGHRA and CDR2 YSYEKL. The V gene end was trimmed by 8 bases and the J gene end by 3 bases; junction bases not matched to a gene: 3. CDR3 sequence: CASEGQGYTGELFF. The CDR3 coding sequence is TGCGCCAGCGAGGGACAGGGGTACACCGGGGAGCTGTTTTTT.

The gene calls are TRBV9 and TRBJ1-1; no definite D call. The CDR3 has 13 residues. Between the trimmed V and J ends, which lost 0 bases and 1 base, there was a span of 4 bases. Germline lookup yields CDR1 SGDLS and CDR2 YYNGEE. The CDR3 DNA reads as TGTGCCAGCAGCGTAGCAGGGAACACTGAAGCTTTCTTT. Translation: CASSVAGNTEAFF.

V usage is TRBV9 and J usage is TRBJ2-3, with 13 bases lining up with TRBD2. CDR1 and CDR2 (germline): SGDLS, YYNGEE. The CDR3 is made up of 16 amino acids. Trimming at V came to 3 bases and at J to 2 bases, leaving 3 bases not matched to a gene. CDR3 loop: CASSAGTSGDTDTQYF. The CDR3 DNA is TGTGCCAGCAGCGCCGGGACTAGCGGGGACACAGATACGCAGTATTTT.

Here the CDR3 reads CASSPRTGKANYGYTF. The CDR3 DNA reads as TGTGCCAGCAGCCCCCGGACAGGGAAAGCTAACTATGGCTACACCTTC. The V call is TRBV11-2, the J call TRBJ1-2; 8 nucleotides match TRBD1. Germline V gene sequence: CDR1 SGHAT, CDR2 FQNNGV. V shed 5 bases, J shed 0 bases, and the junction held 8 bases outside the gene matches. This CDR3 comprises 16 residues.

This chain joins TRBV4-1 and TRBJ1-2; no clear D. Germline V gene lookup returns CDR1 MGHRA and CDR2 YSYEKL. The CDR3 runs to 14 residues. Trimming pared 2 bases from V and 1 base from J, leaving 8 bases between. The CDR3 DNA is TGCGCCAGCAGCCAACCAGGATTTAACTATGGCTACACCTTC. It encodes CASSQPGFNYGYTF.

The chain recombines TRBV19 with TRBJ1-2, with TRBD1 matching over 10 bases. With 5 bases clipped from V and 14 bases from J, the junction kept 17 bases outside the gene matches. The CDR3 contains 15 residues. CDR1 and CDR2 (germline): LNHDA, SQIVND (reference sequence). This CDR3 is CASSSFGGTGAGFTF. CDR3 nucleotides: TGTGCCAGTAGTTCATTCGGGGGGACAGGGGCTGGATTTACCTTC.

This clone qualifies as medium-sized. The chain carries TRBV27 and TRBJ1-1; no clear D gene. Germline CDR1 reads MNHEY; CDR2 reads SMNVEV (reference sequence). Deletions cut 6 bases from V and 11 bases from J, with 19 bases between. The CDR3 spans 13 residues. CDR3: CASRVGPTLYAFF. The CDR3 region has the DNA TGTGCCAGCAGAGTGGGCCCGACCCTGTATGCTTTCTTT.

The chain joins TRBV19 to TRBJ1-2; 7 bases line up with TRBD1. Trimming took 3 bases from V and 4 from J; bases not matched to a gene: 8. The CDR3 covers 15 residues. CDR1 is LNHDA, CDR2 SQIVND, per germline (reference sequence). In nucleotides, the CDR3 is TGTGCCAGTAGTATCTCGGGACAGCAGTTCTATGGCTACACCTTC. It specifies CASSISGQQFYGYTF.

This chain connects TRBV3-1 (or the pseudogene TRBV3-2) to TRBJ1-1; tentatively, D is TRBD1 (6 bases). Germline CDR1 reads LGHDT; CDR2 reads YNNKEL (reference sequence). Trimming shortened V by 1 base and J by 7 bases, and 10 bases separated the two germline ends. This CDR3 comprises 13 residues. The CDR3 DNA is TGTGCCAGCAGCCAAGCAGGGGCCCTTGAAGCTTTCTTT. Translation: CASSQAGALEAFF.

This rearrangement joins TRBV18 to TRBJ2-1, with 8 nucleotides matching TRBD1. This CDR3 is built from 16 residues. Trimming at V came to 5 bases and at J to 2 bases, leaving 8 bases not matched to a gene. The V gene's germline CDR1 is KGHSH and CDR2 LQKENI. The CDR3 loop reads CASSSVDRGPYNEQFF. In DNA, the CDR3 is TGTGCCAGCTCATCAGTCGACAGGGGCCCCTACAATGAGCAGTTCTTC.

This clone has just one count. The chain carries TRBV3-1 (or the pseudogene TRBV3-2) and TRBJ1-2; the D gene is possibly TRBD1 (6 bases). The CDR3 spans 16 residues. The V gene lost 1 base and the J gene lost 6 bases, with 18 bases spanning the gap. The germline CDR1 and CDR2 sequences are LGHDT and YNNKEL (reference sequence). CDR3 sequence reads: CASSQGWTASAHGYTF. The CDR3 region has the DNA TGTGCCAGCAGCCAAGGGTGGACAGCCTCCGCGCATGGCTACACCTTC.

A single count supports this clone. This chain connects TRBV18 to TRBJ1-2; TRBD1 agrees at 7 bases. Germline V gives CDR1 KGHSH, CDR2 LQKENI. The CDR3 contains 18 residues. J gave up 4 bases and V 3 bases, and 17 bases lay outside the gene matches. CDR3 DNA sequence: TGTGCCAGCTCACCGCTAGGGGAGTCAAGGGGACAGTCCTATGGCTACACCTTC. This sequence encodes CASSPLGESRGQSYGYTF.

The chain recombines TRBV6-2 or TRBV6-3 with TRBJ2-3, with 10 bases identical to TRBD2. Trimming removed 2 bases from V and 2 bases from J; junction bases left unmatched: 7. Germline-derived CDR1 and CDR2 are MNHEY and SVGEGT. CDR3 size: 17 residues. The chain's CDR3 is CASSYTLSGGATDTQYF. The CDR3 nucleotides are TGTGCCAGCAGTTACACCCTCAGCGGGGGGGCCACAGATACGCAGTATTTT.

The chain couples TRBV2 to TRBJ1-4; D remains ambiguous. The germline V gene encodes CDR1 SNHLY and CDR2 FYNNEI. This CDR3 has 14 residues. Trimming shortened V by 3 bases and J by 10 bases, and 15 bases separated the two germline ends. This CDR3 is CASSEPASGGKLFF. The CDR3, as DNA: TGTGCCAGCAGTGAGCCGGCCTCCGGCGGAAAACTGTTTTTT.

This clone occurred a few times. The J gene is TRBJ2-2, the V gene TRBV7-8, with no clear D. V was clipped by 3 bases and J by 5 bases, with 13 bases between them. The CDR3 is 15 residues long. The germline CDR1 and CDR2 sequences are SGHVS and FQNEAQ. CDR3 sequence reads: CASSLVVERTGELFF. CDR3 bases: TGTGCCAGCAGCTTGGTGGTGGAGAGGACCGGGGAGCTGTTTTTT.

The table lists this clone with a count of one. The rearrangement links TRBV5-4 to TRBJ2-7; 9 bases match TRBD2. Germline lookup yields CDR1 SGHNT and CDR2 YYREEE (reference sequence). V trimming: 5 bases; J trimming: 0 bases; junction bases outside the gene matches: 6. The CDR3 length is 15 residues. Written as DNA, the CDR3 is TGTGCCAGCAGACTTGGACTAGCGACCTCCTACGAGCAGTACTTC. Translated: CASRLGLATSYEQYF.

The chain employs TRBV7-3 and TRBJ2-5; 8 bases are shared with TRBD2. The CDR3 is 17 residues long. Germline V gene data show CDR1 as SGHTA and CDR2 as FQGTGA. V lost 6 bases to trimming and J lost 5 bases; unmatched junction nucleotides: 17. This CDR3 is CASSQTGGGLASETQYF. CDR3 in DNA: TGTGCCAGCAGTCAAACGGGGGGAGGACTAGCCAGTGAGACCCAGTACTTC.

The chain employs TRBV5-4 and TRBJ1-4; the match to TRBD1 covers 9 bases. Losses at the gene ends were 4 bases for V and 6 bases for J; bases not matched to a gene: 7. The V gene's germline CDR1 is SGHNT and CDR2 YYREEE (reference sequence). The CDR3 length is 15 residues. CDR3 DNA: TGTGCCAGCAGCGCTAACAGGGGGCTGTATGAAAAACTGTTTTTT. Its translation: CASSANRGLYEKLFF.

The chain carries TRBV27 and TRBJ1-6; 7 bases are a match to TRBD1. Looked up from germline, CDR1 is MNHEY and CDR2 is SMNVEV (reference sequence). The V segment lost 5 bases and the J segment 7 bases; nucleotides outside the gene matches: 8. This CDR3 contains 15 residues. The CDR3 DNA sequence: TGTGCCAGCAGTAGGGGACAGATCGACAATTCACCCCTCCACTTT. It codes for CASSRGQIDNSPLHF.

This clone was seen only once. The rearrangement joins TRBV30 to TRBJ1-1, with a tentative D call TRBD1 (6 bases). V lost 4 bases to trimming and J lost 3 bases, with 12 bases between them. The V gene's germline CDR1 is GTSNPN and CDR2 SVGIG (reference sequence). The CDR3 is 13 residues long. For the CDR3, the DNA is TGTGCCTGGACCCAGGGGAGGGACACTGAAGCTTTCTTT. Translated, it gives CAWTQGRDTEAFF.